The clone carrying this T cell receptor beta chain was seen more than once but under ten times. CDR1 is SGHVS, CDR2 FQNEAQ, per germline. The CDR3 runs to 16 residues. The germline V and J ends were trimmed by 0 bases and 14 bases, with 20 bases remaining between them. The data are from a study of control samples from healthy donors and cancer patients. Only in-frame clones appear in the TCRdb table, and some are missing; sequencing was by immunoSEQ multiplex PCR. Of around 26,000 clones in the sample, 82% are singletons; the top ten hold about 25%. The sequence was collected from a man aged 55-75 years with colorectal cancer. The specimen sequenced was PBMCs. V and J are TRBV7-8 and TRBJ1-6; a possible D gene is TRBD1 (5 bases). The CDR3 region is CASSLAGGSSLGSLHF. In nucleotides, the CDR3 is TGTGCCAGCAGCTTAGCCGGGGGTTCTTCTCTTGGGTCCCTCCACTTT.